The following is a TCR beta chain sequence with its context. This sample is drawn from a study of shared clonotypes between healthy human individuals. Measured with immunoSEQ multiplex PCR; TCRdb has only the in-frame clones, and not every one. This sample carries roughly 2.1 million clones, 85% to 95% of them seen once, and the ten largest clones take more than 1.5%. CD45RO negativity and positive selection for CCR7 defined naive CD8 cells, a population that excluded terminally differentiated effector memory CD45RA+ cells. The CDR3 spans 14 residues. CDR1 and CDR2 (germline): MNHEY, SMNVEV (reference sequence). V was pared by 5 bases and J by 3 bases, with 11 bases between.

The sequenced material came from naive CD8+ T cells from PBMCs. The rearrangement uses TRBV27 and TRBJ2-1; a weak D match, TRBD1 (6 bases). This clonotype was sampled from a young man in good health. Some clones in this sample may be carry-over from other donors' samples. DNA for the CDR3: TGTGCCAGCAGTATCGGCAGGGGCTACAATGAGCAGTTCTTC. This sequence encodes CASSIGRGYNEQFF.